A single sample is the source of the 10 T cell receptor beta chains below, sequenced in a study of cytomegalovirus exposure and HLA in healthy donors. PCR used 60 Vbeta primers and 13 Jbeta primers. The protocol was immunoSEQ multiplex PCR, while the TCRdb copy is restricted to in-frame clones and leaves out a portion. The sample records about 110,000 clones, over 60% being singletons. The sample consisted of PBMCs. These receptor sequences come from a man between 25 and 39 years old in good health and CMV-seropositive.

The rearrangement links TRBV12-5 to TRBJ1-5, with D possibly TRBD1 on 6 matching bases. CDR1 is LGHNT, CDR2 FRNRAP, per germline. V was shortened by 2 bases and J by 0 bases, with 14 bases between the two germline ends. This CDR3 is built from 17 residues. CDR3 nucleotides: TGTGCTAGTGGTTTGACGCTGGGACACTTTAGCAATCAGCCCCAGCATTTT. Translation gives CASGLTLGHFSNQPQHF.

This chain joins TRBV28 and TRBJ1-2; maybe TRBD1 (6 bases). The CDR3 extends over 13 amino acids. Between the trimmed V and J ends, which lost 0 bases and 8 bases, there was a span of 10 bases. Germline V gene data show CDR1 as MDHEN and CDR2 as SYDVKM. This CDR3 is CASSLWGAYGYTF. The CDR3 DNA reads TGTGCCAGCAGTTTATGGGGGGCGTACGGCTACACCTTC.

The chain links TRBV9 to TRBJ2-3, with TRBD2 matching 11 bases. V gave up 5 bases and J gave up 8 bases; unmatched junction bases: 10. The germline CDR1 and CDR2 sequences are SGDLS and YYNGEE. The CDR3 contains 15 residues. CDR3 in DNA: TGTGCCAGCAGGACGACTAGCGGGACGGCAGGTACGCAGTATTTT. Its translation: CASRTTSGTAGTQYF.

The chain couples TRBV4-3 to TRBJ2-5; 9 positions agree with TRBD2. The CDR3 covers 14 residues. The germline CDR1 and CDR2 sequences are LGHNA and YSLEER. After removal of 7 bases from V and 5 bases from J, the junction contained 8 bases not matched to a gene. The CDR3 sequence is CASTRAGGPETQYF. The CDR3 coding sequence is TGCGCCAGCACCAGGGCGGGGGGGCCGGAGACCCAGTACTTC.

The CDR3 region has the DNA TGTGCCAGCAGCCCCGGTGCGTCGACAGGGGTACACGAGCAGTACTTC. Encoded protein: CASSPGASTGVHEQYF. The chain joins TRBV9 to TRBJ2-7, with 8 bases that match TRBD1. CDR3 length: 16 amino acids. Germline CDR1 reads SGDLS; CDR2 reads YYNGEE. With V trimmed by 4 bases and J by 5 bases, 14 bases remained unmatched.

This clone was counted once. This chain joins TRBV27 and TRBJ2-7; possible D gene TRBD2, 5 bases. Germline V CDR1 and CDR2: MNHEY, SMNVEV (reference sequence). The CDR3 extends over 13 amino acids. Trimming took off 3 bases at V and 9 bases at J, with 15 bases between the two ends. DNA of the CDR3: TGTGCCAGCAGTTTGGTCGGCGGCGGAGGGCAGTACTTC. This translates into CASSLVGGGGQYF.

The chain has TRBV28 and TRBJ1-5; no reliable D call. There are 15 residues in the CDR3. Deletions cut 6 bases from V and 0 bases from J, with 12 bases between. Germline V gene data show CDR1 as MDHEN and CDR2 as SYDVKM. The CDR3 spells CASRLLKNSNQPQHF. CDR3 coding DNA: TGTGCCAGCAGGCTACTAAAGAATAGCAATCAGCCCCAGCATTTT.

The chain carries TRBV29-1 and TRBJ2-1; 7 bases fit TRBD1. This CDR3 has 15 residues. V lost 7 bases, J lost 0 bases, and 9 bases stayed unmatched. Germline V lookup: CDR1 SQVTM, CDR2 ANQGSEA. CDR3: CSGASGTDSYNEQFF. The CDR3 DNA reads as TGCAGCGGGGCCTCCGGGACAGACTCCTACAATGAGCAGTTCTTC.

CDR3 sequence: CASSLPPGQGIYEQYF. The CDR3 DNA reads TGTGCCAGCAGCTTACCACCGGGACAGGGTATATACGAGCAGTACTTC. This chain joins TRBV5-4 and TRBJ2-7; 9 nucleotides line up with TRBD1. The germline gives CDR1 SGHNT, CDR2 YYREEE (reference sequence). After removal of 2 bases from V and 4 bases from J, the junction contained 10 bases not matched to a gene. The CDR3 consists of 16 residues.

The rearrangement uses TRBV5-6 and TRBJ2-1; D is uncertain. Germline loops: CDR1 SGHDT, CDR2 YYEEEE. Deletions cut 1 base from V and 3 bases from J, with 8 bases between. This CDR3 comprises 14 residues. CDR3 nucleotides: TGTGCCAGCAGCTTGTCTCTAGTCTACAATGAGCAGTTCTTC. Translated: CASSLSLVYNEQFF.